A single T cell receptor beta chain is shown here with its context. The junction and the germline gene differ at one end; a read error may be behind it. Then a second PCR, running about 7 to 11 cycles, was carried out with a sample-barcoded 5' primer and a J-beta primer mix. TCRdb passed the 5' RACE reads through MiXCR, listing each CDR3 protein once. The sample records 750,000 to 950,000 distinct CDR3 sequences, under 35% being singletons. The data belong to a study of blood T cells in healthy people across ages. This CDR3 region has 15 residues. Germline V gene sequence: CDR1 LNHNV, CDR2 YYDKDF (reference sequence). This same sample was also part of a study on T cells of mothers and their children.

The specimen was blood. The clonotype comes from a woman aged 35 to 49 in good health. The chain combines TRBV15 with TRBJ2-3; TRBD2 matches at 11 bases. The CDR3 loop is CAASSVLAGADTQYF. The CDR3 bases are TGTGCCGCCAGCAGCGTACTAGCGGGGGCAGATACGCAGTATTTT.